The present TCR beta chain was sequenced within a study of control samples from healthy donors and cancer patients. Sequencing used immunoSEQ multiplex PCR; TCRdb keeps in-frame clones, though not all of them. Of under 100,000 clones listed, 85% to 95% are singletons. The source is a woman in her thirties in good health. Input material: blood.

In DNA, the CDR3 is TGTGCCAGCAGCCCGCCAGCGGGGACTGTGATTAAGACCCAGTACTTC. Protein product: CASSPPAGTVIKTQYF. This chain uses TRBV13 with TRBJ2-5; 7 bases are shared with TRBD2. The CDR3 covers 16 residues. Losses at the gene ends were 5 bases for V and 6 bases for J; bases not matched to a gene: 15. Germline V lookup: CDR1 PRHDT, CDR2 FYEKMQ (reference sequence).